The sequence of this TCR beta chain was determined in a study of Tregs in tolerant kidney transplant recipients. Note on this clone: Its cognate antigen is unknown.

The V and J ends lost 4 bases and 4 bases, in that order; junction bases with no gene match: 2. The CDR3 extends over 13 amino acids. Germline lookup yields CDR1 SNHLY and CDR2 FYNNEI. The nonmyeloablative bone marrow transplants came from related graft donors, with transient mixed chimerism. Assay: immunoSEQ multiplex PCR; the TCRdb copy retains only in-frame clones and omits some. The sample holds 65,000 or so clones; roughly 86% are singletons and the top ten take approximately 3.9%. Study results and caveats: Some patients' samples used different primers over time, so nucleotide sequences weren't comparable.

V and J are TRBV2 and TRBJ2-5; 8 bases align to TRBD1. The source is a human patient who received a combined kidney and bone marrow transplant. The graft donor may be the source of some T cells. The material was CD4+ T cells from blood (PBMCs), obtained 6 months after the transplant. The DNA of the CDR3 is TGTGCCAGCAGTGCAGGGGGCGGAGAGACCCAGTACTTC. It specifies CASSAGGGETQYF.